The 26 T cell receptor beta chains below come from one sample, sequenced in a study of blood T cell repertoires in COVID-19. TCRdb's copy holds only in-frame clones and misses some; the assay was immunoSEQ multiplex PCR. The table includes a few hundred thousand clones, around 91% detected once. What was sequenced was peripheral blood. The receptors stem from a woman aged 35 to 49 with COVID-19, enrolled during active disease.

CDR3 bases: TGTGCCAGCAGTCAGGGAGGCAGGGACACCGGGGAGCTGTTTTTT. Its protein product is CASSQGGRDTGELFF. This chain uses TRBV6-2 or TRBV6-3 with TRBJ2-2; the D gene is possibly TRBD2 (6 bases). CDR1 is MNHEY and CDR2 is SVGEGT in the germline V gene. This CDR3 has 15 residues. The V and J ends lost 5 bases and 3 bases respectively, with 13 bases between them.

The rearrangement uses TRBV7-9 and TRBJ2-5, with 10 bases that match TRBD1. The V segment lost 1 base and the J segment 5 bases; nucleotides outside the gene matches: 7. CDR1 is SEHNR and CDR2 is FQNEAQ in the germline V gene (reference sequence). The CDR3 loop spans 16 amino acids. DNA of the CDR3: TGTGCCAGCAGCTTAGGGGCCGGGACAGGGGATGAGACCCAGTACTTC. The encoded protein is CASSLGAGTGDETQYF.

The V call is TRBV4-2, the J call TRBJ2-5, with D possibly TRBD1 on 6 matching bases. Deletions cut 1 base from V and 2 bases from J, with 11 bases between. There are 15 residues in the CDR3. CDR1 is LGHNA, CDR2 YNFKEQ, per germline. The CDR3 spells CASSQGDTKQETQYF. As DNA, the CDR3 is TGTGCCAGCAGCCAAGGGGACACAAAGCAAGAGACCCAGTACTTC.

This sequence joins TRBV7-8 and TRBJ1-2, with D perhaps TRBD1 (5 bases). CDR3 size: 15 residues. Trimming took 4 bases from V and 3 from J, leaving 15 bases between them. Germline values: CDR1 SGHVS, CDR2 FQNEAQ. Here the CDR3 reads CASSSNIRAHYGYTF. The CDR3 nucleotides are TGTGCCAGCAGCTCAAATATCAGGGCTCACTATGGCTACACCTTC.

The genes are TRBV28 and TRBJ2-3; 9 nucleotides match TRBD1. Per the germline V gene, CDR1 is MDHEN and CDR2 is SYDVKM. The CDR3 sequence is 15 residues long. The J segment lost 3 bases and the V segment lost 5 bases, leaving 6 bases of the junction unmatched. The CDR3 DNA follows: TGTGCCAGCAGTCTAGGACAGGGGAGGACAGATACGCAGTATTTT. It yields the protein CASSLGQGRTDTQYF.

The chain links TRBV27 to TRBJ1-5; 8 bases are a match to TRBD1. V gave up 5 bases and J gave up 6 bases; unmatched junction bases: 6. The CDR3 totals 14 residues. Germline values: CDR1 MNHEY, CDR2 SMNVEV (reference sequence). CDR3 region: CASSGQGAGQPQHF. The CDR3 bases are TGTGCCAGCAGTGGCCAGGGGGCAGGTCAGCCCCAGCATTTT.

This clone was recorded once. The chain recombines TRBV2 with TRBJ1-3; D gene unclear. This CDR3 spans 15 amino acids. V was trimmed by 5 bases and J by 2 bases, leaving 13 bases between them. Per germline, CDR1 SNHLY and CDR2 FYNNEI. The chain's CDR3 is CASSSEKSPGNTIYF. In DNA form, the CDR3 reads TGTGCCAGCAGTTCGGAGAAGAGTCCTGGAAACACCATATATTTT.

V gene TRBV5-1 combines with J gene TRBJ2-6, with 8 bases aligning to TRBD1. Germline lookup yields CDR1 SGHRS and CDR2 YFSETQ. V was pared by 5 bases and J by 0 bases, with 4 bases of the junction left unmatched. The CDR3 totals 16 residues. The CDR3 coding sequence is TGCGCCAGCAGTCCGGGACAGGCCTCTGGGGCCAACGTCCTGACTTTC. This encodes CASSPGQASGANVLTF.

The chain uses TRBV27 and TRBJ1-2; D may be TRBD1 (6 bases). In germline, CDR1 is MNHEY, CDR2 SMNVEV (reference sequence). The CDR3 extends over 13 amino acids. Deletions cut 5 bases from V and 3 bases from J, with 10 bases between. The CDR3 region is CASSPTGYYGYTF. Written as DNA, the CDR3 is TGTGCCAGCAGTCCCACAGGGTACTATGGCTACACCTTC.

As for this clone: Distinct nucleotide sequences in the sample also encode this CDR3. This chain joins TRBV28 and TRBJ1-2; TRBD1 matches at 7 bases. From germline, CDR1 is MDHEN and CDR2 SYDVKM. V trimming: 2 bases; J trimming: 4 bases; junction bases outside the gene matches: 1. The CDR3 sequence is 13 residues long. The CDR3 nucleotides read TGTGCCAGCAGTTTAACAGGGGCCTATGGCTACACCTTC. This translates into CASSLTGAYGYTF.

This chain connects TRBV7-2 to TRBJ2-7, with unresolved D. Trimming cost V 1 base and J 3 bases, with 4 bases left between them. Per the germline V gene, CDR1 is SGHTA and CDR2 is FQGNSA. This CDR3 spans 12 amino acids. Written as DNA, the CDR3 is TGTGCCAGCAGCTTAGTCGGCTACGAGCAGTACTTC. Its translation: CASSLVGYEQYF.

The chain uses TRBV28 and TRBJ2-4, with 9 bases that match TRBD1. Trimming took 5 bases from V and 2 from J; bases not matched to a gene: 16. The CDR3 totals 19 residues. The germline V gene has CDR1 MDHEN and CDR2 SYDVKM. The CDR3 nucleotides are TGTGCCAGCAGTACCCGGGACAGGGAATCTGGGGGACCCAAAAACATTCAGTACTTC. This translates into CASSTRDRESGGPKNIQYF.

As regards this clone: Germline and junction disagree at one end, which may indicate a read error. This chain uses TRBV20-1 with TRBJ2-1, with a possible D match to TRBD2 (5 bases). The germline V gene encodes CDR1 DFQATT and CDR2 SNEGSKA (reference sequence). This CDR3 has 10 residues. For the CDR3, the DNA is TGCAGTGCTAGTGATGGGAGAGGGATCTTC. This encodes CSASDGRGIF.

The chain's CDR3 is CASSRHGTRDRRNTEAFF. For the CDR3, the DNA is TGTGCCAGTAGTCGTCATGGAACCCGGGACAGGCGGAACACTGAAGCTTTCTTT. V gene TRBV19 combines with J gene TRBJ1-1, with TRBD1 matching over 8 bases. J was trimmed by 1 base and V by 5 bases; bases with no gene match: 15. The CDR3 loop spans 18 amino acids. Germline-derived CDR1 and CDR2 are LNHDA and SQIVND (reference sequence).

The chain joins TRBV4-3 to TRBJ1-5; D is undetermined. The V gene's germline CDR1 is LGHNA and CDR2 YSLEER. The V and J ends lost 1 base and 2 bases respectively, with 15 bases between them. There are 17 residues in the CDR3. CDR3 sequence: CASSQGGYRAGNQPQHF. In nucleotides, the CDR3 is TGCGCCAGCAGCCAAGGAGGGTATAGGGCGGGCAATCAGCCCCAGCATTTT.

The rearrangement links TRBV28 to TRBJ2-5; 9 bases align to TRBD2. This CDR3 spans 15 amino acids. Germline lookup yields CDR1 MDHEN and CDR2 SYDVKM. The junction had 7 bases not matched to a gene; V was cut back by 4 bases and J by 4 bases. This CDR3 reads CASSSAGTSLETQYF. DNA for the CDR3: TGTGCCAGCAGTTCGGCCGGGACTAGCTTAGAGACCCAGTACTTC. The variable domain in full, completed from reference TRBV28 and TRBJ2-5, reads DVKVTQSSRYLVKRTGEKVFLECVQDMDHENMFWYRQDPGLGLRLIYFSYDVKMKEKGDIPEGYSVSREKKERFSLILESASTNQTSMYLCASSSAGTSLETQYFGPGTRLLVL.

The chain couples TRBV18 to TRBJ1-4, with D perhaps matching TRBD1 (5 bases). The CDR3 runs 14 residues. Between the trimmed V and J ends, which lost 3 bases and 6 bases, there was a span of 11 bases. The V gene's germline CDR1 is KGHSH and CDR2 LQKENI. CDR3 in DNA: TGTGCCAGCTCACCCAGACGGGGGGATGAAAAACTGTTTTTT. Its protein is CASSPRRGDEKLFF.

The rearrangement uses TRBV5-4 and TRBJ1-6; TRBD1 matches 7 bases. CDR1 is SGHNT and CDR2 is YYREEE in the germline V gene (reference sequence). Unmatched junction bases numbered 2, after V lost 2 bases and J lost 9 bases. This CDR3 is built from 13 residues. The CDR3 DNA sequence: TGTGCCAGCAGCTTTCAGGGGGTTTCACCCCTCCACTTT. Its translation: CASSFQGVSPLHF.

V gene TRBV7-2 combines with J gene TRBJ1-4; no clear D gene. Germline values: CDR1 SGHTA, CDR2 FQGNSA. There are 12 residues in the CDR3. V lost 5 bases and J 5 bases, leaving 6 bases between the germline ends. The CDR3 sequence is CASSPRNEKLFF. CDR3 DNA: TGTGCCAGCAGCCCGAGGAATGAAAAACTGTTTTTT. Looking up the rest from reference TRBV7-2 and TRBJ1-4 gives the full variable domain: GAGVSQSPSNKVTEKGKDVELRCDPISGHTALYWYRQSLGQGLEFLIYFQGNSAPDKSGLPSDRFSAERTGGSVSTLTIQRTQQEDSAVYLCASSPRNEKLFFGSGTQLSVL.

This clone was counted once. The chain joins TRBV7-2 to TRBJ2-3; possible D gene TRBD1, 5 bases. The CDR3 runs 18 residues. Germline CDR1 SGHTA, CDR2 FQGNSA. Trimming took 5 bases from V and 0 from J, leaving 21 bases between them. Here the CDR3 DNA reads TGTGCCAGCAGCGAACTATGGGGCTGGGCGGCTAGCACAGATACGCAGTATTTT. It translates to CASSELWGWAASTDTQYF.

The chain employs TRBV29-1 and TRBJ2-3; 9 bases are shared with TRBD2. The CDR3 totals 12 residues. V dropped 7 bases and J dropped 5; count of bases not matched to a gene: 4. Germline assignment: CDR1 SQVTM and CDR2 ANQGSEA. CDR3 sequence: CSAYSGGDTQYF. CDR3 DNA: TGCAGCGCATATAGCGGGGGAGATACGCAGTATTTT.

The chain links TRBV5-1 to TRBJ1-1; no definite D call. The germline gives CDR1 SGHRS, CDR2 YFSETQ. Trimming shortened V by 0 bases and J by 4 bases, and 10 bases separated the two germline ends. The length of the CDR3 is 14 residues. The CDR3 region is CASSLVEGSTEAFF. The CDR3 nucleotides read TGCGCCAGCAGCTTGGTAGAGGGTTCCACTGAAGCTTTCTTT.

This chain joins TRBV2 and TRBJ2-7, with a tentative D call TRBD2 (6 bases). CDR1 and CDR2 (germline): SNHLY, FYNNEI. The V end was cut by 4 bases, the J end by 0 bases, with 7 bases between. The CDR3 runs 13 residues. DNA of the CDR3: TGTGCCAGCAGTGCTAGCGCCTCCTACGAGCAGTACTTC. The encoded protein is CASSASASYEQYF.

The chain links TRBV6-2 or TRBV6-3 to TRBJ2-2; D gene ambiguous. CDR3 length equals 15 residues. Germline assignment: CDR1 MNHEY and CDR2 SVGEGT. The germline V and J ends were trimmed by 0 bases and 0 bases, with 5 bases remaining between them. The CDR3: CASSYSSANTGELFF. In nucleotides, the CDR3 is TGTGCCAGCAGTTACTCGTCAGCGAACACCGGGGAGCTGTTTTTT.

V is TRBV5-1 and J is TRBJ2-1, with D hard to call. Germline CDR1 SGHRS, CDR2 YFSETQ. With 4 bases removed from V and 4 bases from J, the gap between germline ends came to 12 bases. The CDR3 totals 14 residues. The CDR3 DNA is TGCGCCAGCAGCCTACACGACAATTACAATGAGCAGTTCTTC. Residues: CASSLHDNYNEQFF.

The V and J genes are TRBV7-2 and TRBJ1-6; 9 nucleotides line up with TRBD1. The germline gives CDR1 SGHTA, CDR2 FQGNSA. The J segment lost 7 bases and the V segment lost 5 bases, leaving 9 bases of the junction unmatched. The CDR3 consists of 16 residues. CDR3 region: CASSPGTGRLNSPLHF. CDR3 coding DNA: TGTGCCAGCAGCCCAGGGACAGGGAGATTAAATTCACCCCTCCACTTT.